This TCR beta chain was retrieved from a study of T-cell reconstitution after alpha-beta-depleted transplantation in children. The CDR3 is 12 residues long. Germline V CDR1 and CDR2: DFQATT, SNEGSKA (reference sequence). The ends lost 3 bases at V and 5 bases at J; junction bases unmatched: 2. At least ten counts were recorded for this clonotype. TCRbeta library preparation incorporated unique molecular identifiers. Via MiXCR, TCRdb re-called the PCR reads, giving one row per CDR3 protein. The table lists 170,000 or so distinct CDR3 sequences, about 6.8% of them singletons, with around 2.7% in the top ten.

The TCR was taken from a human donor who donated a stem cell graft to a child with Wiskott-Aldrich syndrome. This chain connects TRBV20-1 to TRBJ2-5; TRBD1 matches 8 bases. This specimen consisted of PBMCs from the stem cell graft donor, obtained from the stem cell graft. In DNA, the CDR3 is TGCAGTGCTAGTCACAGGGGGGAGACCCAGTACTTC. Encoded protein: CSASHRGETQYF.